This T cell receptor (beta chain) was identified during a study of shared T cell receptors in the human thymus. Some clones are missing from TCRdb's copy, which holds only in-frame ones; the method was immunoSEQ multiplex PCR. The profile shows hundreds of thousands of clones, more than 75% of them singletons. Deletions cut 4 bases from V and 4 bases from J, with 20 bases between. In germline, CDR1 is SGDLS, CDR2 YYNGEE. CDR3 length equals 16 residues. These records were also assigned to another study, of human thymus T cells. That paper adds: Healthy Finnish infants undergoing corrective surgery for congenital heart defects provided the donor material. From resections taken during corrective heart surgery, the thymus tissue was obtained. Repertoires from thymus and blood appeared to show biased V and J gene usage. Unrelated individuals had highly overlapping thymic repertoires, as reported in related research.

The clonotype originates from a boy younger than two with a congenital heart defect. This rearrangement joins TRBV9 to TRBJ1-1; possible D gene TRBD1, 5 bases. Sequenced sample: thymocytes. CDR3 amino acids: CASSPRGARVITEAFF. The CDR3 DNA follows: TGTGCCAGCAGCCCCAGAGGAGCCAGGGTGATCACTGAAGCTTTCTTT.